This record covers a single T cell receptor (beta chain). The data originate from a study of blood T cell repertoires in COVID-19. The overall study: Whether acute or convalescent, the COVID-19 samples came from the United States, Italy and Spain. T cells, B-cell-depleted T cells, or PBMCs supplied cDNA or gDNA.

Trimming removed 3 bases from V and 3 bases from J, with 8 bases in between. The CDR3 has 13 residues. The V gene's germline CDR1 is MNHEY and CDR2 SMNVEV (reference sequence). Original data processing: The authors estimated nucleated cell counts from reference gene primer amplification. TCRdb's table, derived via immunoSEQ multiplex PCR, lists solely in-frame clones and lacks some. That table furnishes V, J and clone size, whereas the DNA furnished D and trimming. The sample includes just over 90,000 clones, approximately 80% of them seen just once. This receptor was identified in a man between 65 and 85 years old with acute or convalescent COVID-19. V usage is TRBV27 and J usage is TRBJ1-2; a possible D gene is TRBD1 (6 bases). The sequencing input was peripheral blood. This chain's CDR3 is CASSFSGDYGYTF. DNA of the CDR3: TGTGCCAGCAGTTTTTCAGGGGACTATGGCTACACCTTC.